Listed here are 16 T cell receptor beta chains from one sample, sequenced in a study of regulatory T cells in long-lasting Graves disease. Time point defined: persistent/refractory GD, antithyroid drugs over 5 years with positive TRAb. After RNA was extracted from PBMCs, the TCR library was made from it. Libraries of TCR beta came from iRepertoire HTBI primers plus Arm-PCR of CDR3 regions. TCRdb independently ran MiXCR on the multiplex PCR reads; one entry per CDR3 protein. The table lists hundreds of thousands of distinct CDR3 sequences, about a fifth of them singletons. The sample was peripheral blood mononuclear cells (PBMCs), taken when the disease was refractory, from a patient treated with antithyroid drugs. These receptor sequences come from a female donor with Graves disease.

This clonotype has a count of ten or more. The chain is built from TRBV2 and TRBJ2-7; 8 nucleotides match TRBD1. V lost 6 bases to trimming and J lost 6 bases; unmatched junction nucleotides: 10. In germline, CDR1 is SNHLY, CDR2 FYNNEI. The CDR3 consists of 14 residues. The CDR3 DNA is TGTGCCAGCAGCGGCAGGACAGGGACTTCCGAGCAGTACTTC. Encoded protein: CASSGRTGTSEQYF.

This clonotype was seen a few times. CDR3 region: CASAYFGGMNTEAFF. In DNA form, the CDR3 reads TGTGCCAGCGCTTATTTTGGGGGGATGAACACTGAAGCTTTCTTT. The chain has TRBV6-1 and TRBJ1-1; the D gene is possibly TRBD1 (5 bases). Germline V gene lookup returns CDR1 MNHNS and CDR2 SASEGT. The ends were cut back, 8 bases at V and 0 bases at J, with 16 bases in the middle. CDR3 length: 15 residues.

The V gene is TRBV20-1, the J gene TRBJ1-6; D might be TRBD1 (5 bases). CDR3 length equals 13 residues. The germline V gene has CDR1 DFQATT and CDR2 SNEGSKA (reference sequence). Trimming cost V 3 bases and J 8 bases, with 11 bases left between them. Written as DNA, the CDR3 is TGCAGTGCTAGGGGGGGATGGGATTCACCCCTCCACTTT. Translated, it gives CSARGGWDSPLHF.

The rearrangement links TRBV10-3 to TRBJ1-1, with D uncertain. This CDR3 is 12 amino acids long. CDR1 is ENHRY, CDR2 SYGVKD, per germline. Trimming pared 3 bases from V and 1 base from J, leaving 3 bases between. CDR3: CAISDPNTEAFF. CDR3 coding DNA: TGTGCCATCAGTGACCCGAACACTGAAGCTTTCTTT.

This clonotype appeared a few times. The chain employs TRBV6-2 or TRBV6-3 and TRBJ1-5, with 10 positions matching TRBD1. The germline V gene encodes CDR1 MNHEY and CDR2 SVGEGT. The ends lost 5 bases at V and 6 bases at J; junction bases unmatched: 4. The CDR3 spans 14 residues. The CDR3 DNA reads TGTGCCAGCAGTGTAGGGACAGGGGTTCAGCCCCAGCATTTT. Amino acid sequence: CASSVGTGVQPQHF.

This clonotype has at least ten counts. The rearrangement links TRBV27 to TRBJ2-2; perhaps D is TRBD1 or TRBD2 (5 bases each). The CDR3 totals 15 residues. Germline V gene data show CDR1 as MNHEY and CDR2 as SMNVEV (reference sequence). The V end was cut by 4 bases, the J end by 6 bases, with 15 bases between. CDR3 sequence (DNA): TGTGCCAGCAGTTGGGGGACGGATGGGTCCGGGGAGCTGTTTTTT. Protein: CASSWGTDGSGELFF.

This clonotype was observed once. A junction end diverges from the germline sequence, so it may reflect a read error. The V gene is TRBV27, the J gene TRBJ1-2, with D perhaps matching TRBD1 (5 bases). This CDR3 is 14 amino acids long. The germline V gene encodes CDR1 MNHEY and CDR2 SMNVEV (reference sequence). CDR3 sequence reads: CASSFGGSPYGHTF. Written as DNA, the CDR3 is TGTGCCAGCAGTTTCGGGGGATCCCCCTATGGCCACACCTTC.

This clonotype has just a few counts. The rearrangement joins TRBV24-1 to TRBJ1-1; D unresolved. The CDR3 runs 12 residues. Deletions cut 5 bases from V and 1 base from J, with 4 bases between. Germline loops: CDR1 KGHDR, CDR2 SFDVKD. The CDR3 nucleotides read TGTGCCACCAGTGGAGGGAACACTGAAGCTTTCTTT. It translates to CATSGGNTEAFF.

This clonotype was picked up a small number of times. This sequence joins TRBV5-1 and TRBJ2-1; D may be TRBD2 (6 bases). CDR3 length: 15 residues. Trimming left V 4 bases short and J 0 bases short, with 11 bases between. From germline, CDR1 is SGHRS and CDR2 YFSETQ. CDR3 coding DNA: TGCGCCAGCAGCCCGGGACTTACCTCCTACAATGAGCAGTTCTTC. It translates to CASSPGLTSYNEQFF.

This clonotype was seen at least ten times. This chain joins TRBV29-1 and TRBJ2-5; tentative D call: TRBD2 (6 bases). Germline CDR1 reads SQVTM; CDR2 reads ANQGSEA. Trimming took off 4 bases at V and 3 bases at J, with 15 bases between the two ends. This CDR3 has 14 amino acids. CDR3 residues: CSVVRREVEETQYF. The CDR3 region has the DNA TGCAGCGTTGTACGCAGGGAGGTTGAAGAGACCCAGTACTTC.

This clonotype was observed a few times. The chain has TRBV20-1 and TRBJ1-1; D possibly corresponds to TRBD1 (5 bases). Looked up from germline, CDR1 is DFQATT and CDR2 is SNEGSKA (reference sequence). The CDR3 contains 14 residues. Trimming took 4 bases from V and 4 from J, leaving 16 bases between them. The CDR3 sequence: CSAIFRAVGTEAFF. The DNA of the CDR3 is TGCAGTGCTATCTTCAGGGCGGTGGGCACTGAAGCTTTCTTT.

The chain uses TRBV7-9 and TRBJ2-1; weak D call: TRBD1 (6 bases). Trimming took off 4 bases at V and 12 bases at J, with 25 bases between the two ends. There are 16 residues in the CDR3. CDR1 is SEHNR and CDR2 is FQNEAQ in the germline V gene (reference sequence). The CDR3 DNA sequence: TGTGCCAGCAGCTCTGAGGGCAGGCTACAGCAAGGGGGGCAGTTCTTC. This codes for CASSSEGRLQQGGQFF.

This clonotype was observed at least ten times. This chain links TRBV30 with TRBJ1-2; perhaps TRBD1 as D (5 bases). V shed 4 bases and J shed 2 bases, with 14 bases lying between them. This CDR3 has 14 amino acids. Germline V lookup: CDR1 GTSNPN, CDR2 SVGIG (reference sequence). In DNA form, the CDR3 reads TGTGCCTGGACCCACCCGGACACGAACTATGGCTACACCTTC. Translated: CAWTHPDTNYGYTF.

This clonotype was picked up many times. V usage is TRBV28 and J usage is TRBJ2-7; no clear D. V lost 2 bases, J lost 3 bases, and 11 bases lay in between. The CDR3 totals 14 residues. The germline V gene encodes CDR1 MDHEN and CDR2 SYDVKM. CDR3 loop: CASSLIISFYEQYF. CDR3 in DNA: TGTGCCAGCAGTTTAATCATATCCTTCTACGAGCAGTACTTC.

V usage is TRBV28 and J usage is TRBJ2-1; D remains ambiguous. The V gene's germline CDR1 is MDHEN and CDR2 SYDVKM. V was trimmed by 6 bases and J by 0 bases, leaving 12 bases between them. The CDR3 contains 15 residues. The CDR3 DNA follows: TGTGCCAGCAGCCTCACTTCTAGCTCCTACAATGAGCAGTTCTTC. Its translation: CASSLTSSSYNEQFF.

This clonotype was counted only a few times. The rearrangement links TRBV6-5 to TRBJ1-5; D remains ambiguous. V lost 2 bases to trimming and J lost 5 bases, with 7 bases between them. CDR1 and CDR2 (germline): MNHEY, SVGAGI. CDR3 size: 13 residues. CDR3: CASSYQVDQPQHF. The DNA for the CDR3 is TGTGCCAGCAGTTACCAGGTCGATCAGCCCCAGCATTTT.